A selection of T cell receptor beta chains follows, all from one sample in a study of monozygotic twins with inflammatory bowel disease. TCRdb re-analyzed the 5' RACE reads; it lists each CDR3 protein once, without DNA. The sample includes 300,000 to 400,000 distinct CDR3 sequences. Sequencing was done on a sample of blood. The receptors were gathered from a human donor with ulcerative colitis or Crohn's disease, or a healthy co-twin of an affected twin (not recorded which). CDR3s include the opening cysteine and the closing phenylalanine or tryptophan.

TRBV10-3	TRBJ1-1	CAIRAGVNTEAFF
TRBV4-1	TRBJ2-1	CASSQKTSPYNEQFF
TRBV12-3/TRBV12-4	TRBJ2-1	CASNPGSLNEQFF
TRBV18	TRBJ1-2	CASSPTATGDVFGYTF
TRBV11-2	TRBJ2-3	CASSYQRGIITDTQYF
TRBV24-1	TRBJ1-2	CATSHDGIYGYTF
TRBV10-3	TRBJ2-5	CAITRSLGFETQYF
TRBV4-3	TRBJ1-4	CASSQVVTNEKLFF
TRBV30	TRBJ2-7	CAWSWTGGTYEQYF
TRBV7-9	TRBJ2-3	CASSPLPGKEVVDTQYF
TRBV20-1	TRBJ2-1	CSAFGAGEQFF
TRBV7-2	TRBJ2-3	CASSGGLAGGFTQYF
TRBV10-3	TRBJ1-6	CAISAGTGYNSPLHF
TRBV7-7	TRBJ1-5	CASSQRGDRVQPQHF
TRBV4-1	TRBJ1-1	CASSQGTGGNTEAFF
TRBV20-1	TRBJ1-1	CSAPTVDTSEAFF
TRBV5-1	TRBJ2-5	CASSPGPYTGETQYF
TRBV2	TRBJ2-7	CASLRASGRKETYEQYF
TRBV6-2/TRBV6-3	TRBJ2-5	CASSYGLAGDLQETQYF
TRBV4-3	TRBJ2-1	CASSQAGGDIGEQFF
TRBV5-1	TRBJ2-7	CASSRLIAGEGYEQYF
TRBV7-9	TRBJ1-2	CASSPPPMWGYGYTF
TRBV27	TRBJ1-6	CASSAINPGGSYNSPLHF
TRBV10-3	TRBJ1-2	CATMEVPSGPYGYTF
TRBV5-1	TRBJ2-7	CASSLASGSREQYF
TRBV11-2	TRBJ2-1	CASSFATGGPNEQFF
TRBV2	TRBJ2-7	CASSQPGQGREQYF
TRBV4-3	TRBJ2-2	CASSQAGGVTGELFF
TRBV7-2	TRBJ1-3	CASSSGFGGIREAGNTIYF
TRBV5-1	TRBJ2-1	CASTLGGTSYNEQFF
TRBV7-6	TRBJ1-1	CASSLDKDRGWTEAFF
TRBV12-5	TRBJ1-2	CASGLLDRANYGYTF
TRBV27	TRBJ2-7	CASSYGLGYEQYF
TRBV5-6	TRBJ2-5	CASSFGQTLQETQYF
TRBV20-1	TRBJ2-1	CSLPDQSGGEQFF
TRBV15	TRBJ1-1	CATSRSGGPGAFF
TRBV29-1	TRBJ2-3	CSVVPKVRAVGTQYF
TRBV10-3	TRBJ1-5	CAISGTGRDQPQHF
TRBV7-9	TRBJ2-1	CASSPIGRGGMSEQFF
TRBV29-1	TRBJ1-1	CSVGQWNTEAFF
TRBV12-3/TRBV12-4	TRBJ2-2	CASTLAGGGRELFF